The rows below give T cell receptor beta chains drawn from one sample of a study of T-cell memory formation after mild COVID-19. TCRdb analysed the 5' RACE reads with MiXCR anew, one entry per CDR3 protein. The sample includes roughly 580,000 distinct CDR3 sequences, roughly 18% seen only once; the top ten take approximately 12%. Sequenced material: PBMCs or a T cell subset sorted from them (not recorded which). Every receptor here comes from an adult woman who had mild COVID-19 (a few samples of this study predate the infection). Cell type and time point are not known. CDR3s include the opening cysteine and the closing phenylalanine or tryptophan. A D gene is named only where the DNA matches it firmly. Expanded clones are given a class, and other clones once, few, many or no size at all.

V gene,J gene,D gene,clone size,CDR3 DNA,CDR3 protein
TRBV9,TRBJ2-7,TRBD2,-,TGTGCCAGCAGCGGTTCTAGCGGGAGAAGCTACGAGCAGTACTTC,CASSGSSGRSYEQYF
TRBV3-1,TRBJ1-2,-,few,TGTGCCAGCAGCCTAGGACAGCCTAGACCTAACTATGGCTACACCTTC,CASSLGQPRPNYGYTF
TRBV5-4,TRBJ2-1,-,many,TGTGCCAGCAGCTTGCCAGGGCTGGGTGAGCAGTTCTTC,CASSLPGLGEQFF
TRBV5-6,TRBJ2-7,-,-,TGTGCCAGCAGCCTTCACAGGGACGAGCAGTACTTC,CASSLHRDEQYF
TRBV7-2,TRBJ1-4,-,-,TGTGCCAGCAGCCCCGGGGGCGCCGATCAGAAACTGTTTTTT,CASSPGGADQKLFF
TRBV7-6,TRBJ1-1,-,-,TGTGCCAGCAGCCAGGACCCCTCGGGTAACACTGAAGCTTTCTTT,CASSQDPSGNTEAFF
TRBV30,TRBJ2-3,-,-,TGTGCCTGTACTGCCGGGACTGGGTTTTCGGATACGCAGTATTTT,CACTAGTGFSDTQYF
TRBV7-9,TRBJ1-5,TRBD1,few,TGTGCCAGCAGCGTGACAGGGAAAAATCAGCCCCAGCATTTT,CASSVTGKNQPQHF
TRBV28,TRBJ1-2,TRBD1,few,TGTGCCAGCAGTACGGACAGGTCGCCTCTGGGCTACACCTTC,CASSTDRSPLGYTF
TRBV7-9,TRBJ2-1,TRBD2,-,TGTGCCAGCACCCCAGGGCGGGGGGGCTCCTACAATGAGCAGTTCTTC,CASTPGRGGSYNEQFF